The 12 T cell receptor beta chains in this list originate from one sample, sequenced in a study of T cells after yellow fever vaccination. TCRdb reanalysed the 5' RACE reads using MiXCR and keeps one entry per CDR3 protein. The sample consists of 200,000 to 300,000 distinct CDR3 sequences, 6.9% of them appearing once. Sequenced material: CD4+ T cells sorted from PBMCs, taken 15 days after the yellow fever booster vaccination. These receptors all come from a man aged 25-40 years who received the YFV17D yellow fever vaccine.

There are many counts of this clonotype. The V gene is TRBV9, the J gene TRBJ2-3, with 10 positions matching TRBD2. CDR1 is SGDLS, CDR2 YYNGEE, per germline. Trimming at V came to 2 bases and at J to 4 bases, leaving 7 bases not matched to a gene. The CDR3 length is 16 residues. CDR3 coding DNA: TGTGCCAGCAGCGTCTCTCCTAGCGGGGGCGCAGATACGCAGTATTTT. It yields the protein CASSVSPSGGADTQYF.

In its sample, this clonotype was seen once. A read error may explain this, as a much larger clone is one base away. J is TRBJ2-1 and V is TRBV7-8, with D possibly TRBD1 on 5 matching bases. V shed 5 bases and J shed 5 bases, with 10 bases lying between them. Germline CDR1 reads SGHVS; CDR2 reads FQNEAQ. CDR3 size: 13 residues. DNA of the CDR3: TGTGCCAGCAGCCTGGACACCAACAATGAGCAGTTCTTC. As protein: CASSLDTNNEQFF. The variable domain in full, completed from reference TRBV7-8 and TRBJ2-1, reads GAGVSQSPRYKVAKRGQDVALRCDPISGHVSLFWYQQALGQGPEFLTYFQNEAQLDKSGLPSDRFFAERPEGSVSTLKIQRTQQEDSAVYLCASSLDTNNEQFFGPGTRLTVL.

The chain joins TRBV21-1 to TRBJ1-5; the listed D gene, TRBD1, was not tested against the DNA. TRBV21-1 is classified as a pseudogene. CDR3 length equals 17 residues. The CDR3 bases are TGTGCCAGCAGCAGCGCGGACAGGGAGGCAGGCAATCAGCCCCAGCATTTT. Its translation is CASSSADREAGNQPQHF.

The chain uses TRBV29-1 and TRBJ2-1; D is uncertain. The ends were cut back, 4 bases at V and 0 bases at J, with 13 bases in the middle. The CDR3 has 15 amino acids. CDR1 is SQVTM, CDR2 ANQGSEA, per germline. This CDR3 reads CSVGSSLSSYNEQFF. DNA for the CDR3: TGCAGCGTTGGGTCATCTCTCAGCTCCTACAATGAGCAGTTCTTC.

This clonotype was detected a few times. The chain recombines TRBV7-9 with TRBJ2-1, with a tentative D call TRBD1 (6 bases). The germline gives CDR1 SEHNR, CDR2 FQNEAQ (reference sequence). This CDR3 has 16 amino acids. V gave up 1 base and J gave up 0 bases, with 10 bases separating them. Here the CDR3 DNA reads TGTGCCAGCAGCTTAGGAGGGGGACGCTCCTACAATGAGCAGTTCTTC. Protein: CASSLGGGRSYNEQFF.

This clonotype appeared a few times. The V and J genes are TRBV6-2 or TRBV6-3 and TRBJ2-1; D gene ambiguous. CDR3 length: 16 amino acids. Germline V gene data show CDR1 as MNHEY and CDR2 as SVGEGT. V gave up 6 bases and J gave up 7 bases, with 22 bases separating them. The CDR3 sequence is CASRNTLGPLGNEQFF. The CDR3 coding sequence is TGTGCCAGCAGGAACACCCTAGGACCCCTTGGAAATGAGCAGTTCTTC.

V is TRBV29-1 and J is TRBJ2-2; a possible D gene is TRBD1 (5 bases). This CDR3 region has 15 residues. V was cut by 6 bases and J by 1 base, with 15 bases left in between. Germline values: CDR1 SQVTM, CDR2 ANQGSEA. CDR3 DNA: TGCAGCGTCCACCGGACATCCGGGAACACCGGGGAGCTGTTTTTT. Translation: CSVHRTSGNTGELFF.

The chain employs TRBV12-3 or TRBV12-4 and TRBJ1-2, with 7 positions matching TRBD1. The CDR3 sequence is 16 residues long. With 7 bases clipped from V and 5 bases from J, the junction kept 16 bases outside the gene matches. CDR3 coding DNA: TGTGCCAGCAAACGGGACAGTCCCATCGGAGGGTATGGCTACACCTTC. Residues: CASKRDSPIGGYGYTF.

The chain joins TRBV3-1 to TRBJ1-6; D unresolved. CDR1 is LGHDT and CDR2 is YNNKEL in the germline V gene (reference sequence). Between the trimmed V and J ends, which lost 0 bases and 4 bases, there was a span of 7 bases. The CDR3 runs to 15 residues. The CDR3 nucleotides are TGTGCCAGCAGCCAAGACGAGCTATATAATTCACCCCTCCACTTT. It specifies CASSQDELYNSPLHF.

This clonotype was seen at least ten times. CDR3 residues: CASRDRGVVYEQYF. Here the CDR3 DNA reads TGTGCCAGCAGGGACAGGGGGGTAGTGTACGAGCAGTACTTC. The J gene is TRBJ2-7, the V gene TRBV6-1; 10 bases align to TRBD1. Germline V gene data show CDR1 as MNHNS and CDR2 as SASEGT. This CDR3 is built from 14 residues. V lost 6 bases and J lost 4; bases outside the gene matches: 6.

This clonotype was observed many times. The V call is TRBV28, the J call TRBJ2-2; 14 nucleotides match TRBD2. The CDR3 spans 19 residues. V was clipped by 6 bases and J by 3 bases; unmatched bases: 12. CDR1 is MDHEN and CDR2 is SYDVKM in the germline V gene. The DNA for the CDR3 is TGTGCCAGCAGCCCTCTAGGACTAGCGGGAGGAGGAGACACCGGGGAGCTGTTTTTT. As protein: CASSPLGLAGGGDTGELFF.

Comments on this clonotype: Germline and junction disagree at one end, which may indicate a read error. J is TRBJ1-1 and V is TRBV7-9; D remains ambiguous. CDR1 SEHNR and CDR2 FQNEAQ come from the germline V gene (reference sequence). The length of the CDR3 is 11 residues. The CDR3 region has the DNA TGTGCCAGCCGCCAGAACCCTGAAGCTTTCTTT. Its protein is CASRQNPEAFF.